These 24 T cell receptor beta chains were all obtained from the same sample, sequenced in a study of blood T cell repertoires in COVID-19. Some clones are missing from TCRdb's copy, which holds only in-frame ones; the method was immunoSEQ multiplex PCR. The profile shows hundreds of thousands of clones, 90% of them singletons. The specimen sequenced was PBMCs or T cells enriched from blood (not recorded which). Receptors were obtained from a man aged 55 to 70 who had recovered from COVID-19.

The rearrangement links TRBV18 to TRBJ2-7, with D maybe TRBD2 (5 bases). The CDR3 covers 14 residues. Germline V lookup: CDR1 KGHSH, CDR2 LQKENI. Trimming removed 1 base from V and 0 bases from J, with 7 bases in between. In nucleotides, the CDR3 is TGTGCCAGCTCACCACGAGGGAGCTCCTACGAGCAGTACTTC. It is translated as CASSPRGSSYEQYF. Drawing the rest from reference TRBV18 and TRBJ2-7, the complete variable domain is NAGVMQNPRHLVRRRGQEARLRCSPMKGHSHVYWYRQLPEEGLKFMVYLQKENIIDESGMPKERFSAEFPKEGPSILRIQQVVRGDSAAYFCASSPRGSSYEQYFGPGTRLTVT.

The chain recombines TRBV7-8 with TRBJ1-1; D might be TRBD1 (5 bases). This CDR3 is 15 amino acids long. In germline, CDR1 is SGHVS, CDR2 FQNEAQ. The V end lost 5 bases, the J end lost 4 bases, and 17 bases lay between the germline ends. The CDR3 protein is CASSRGRGSATEAFF. CDR3 bases: TGTGCCAGCAGCCGCGGGAGGGGATCGGCCACTGAAGCTTTCTTT. Together with reference TRBV7-8 and TRBJ1-1, the CDR3 gives the full variable domain: GAGVSQSPRYKVAKRGQDVALRCDPISGHVSLFWYQQALGQGPEFLTYFQNEAQLDKSGLPSDRFFAERPEGSVSTLKIQRTQQEDSAVYLCASSRGRGSATEAFFGQGTRLTVV.

V is TRBV6-5 and J is TRBJ1-4; 7 nucleotides agree with TRBD1. The junction had 8 bases not matched to a gene; V was cut back by 5 bases and J by 5 bases. The CDR3 covers 15 residues. In germline, CDR1 is MNHEY, CDR2 SVGAGI. The CDR3 reads CASSNRPGQNEKLFF. The CDR3 nucleotides are TGTGCCAGCAGTAACCGACCGGGACAGAATGAAAAACTGTTTTTT.

The genes are TRBV5-4 and TRBJ2-1, with TRBD2 matching over 9 bases. V lost 2 bases and J lost 10; bases outside the gene matches: 13. CDR3 length: 16 amino acids. CDR1 is SGHNT, CDR2 YYREEE, per germline (reference sequence). CDR3 in DNA: TGTGCCAGCAGCTTTGGCGGGGGGGTGATATCAGGAGAGCAGTTCTTC. Amino acid sequence: CASSFGGGVISGEQFF.

The chain combines TRBV4-3 with TRBJ2-7, with 9 bases that match TRBD1. The trim removed 0 bases at V and 6 bases at J, leaving 9 bases unmatched. The CDR3 totals 16 residues. Germline lookup yields CDR1 LGHNA and CDR2 YSLEER. CDR3 loop: CASSQDHGTGTAEQYF. CDR3 coding DNA: TGCGCCAGCAGCCAAGATCACGGGACAGGGACCGCCGAGCAGTACTTC.

The J gene is TRBJ1-5, the V gene TRBV2, with a weak D call TRBD1 (5 bases). The V end was cut by 6 bases, the J end by 0 bases, with 12 bases between. There are 15 residues in the CDR3. Germline V gene sequence: CDR1 SNHLY, CDR2 FYNNEI. The CDR3, as DNA: TGTGCCAGCAGGCAGGGCACTTATAGCAATCAGCCCCAGCATTTT. Encoded protein: CASRQGTYSNQPQHF.

The genes are TRBV19 and TRBJ2-1, with 13 bases aligning to TRBD2. Germline lookup yields CDR1 LNHDA and CDR2 SQIVND (reference sequence). The CDR3 sequence is 17 residues long. V was pared by 5 bases and J by 8 bases, with 12 bases of the junction left unmatched. CDR3 protein: CASSRRTSGSLVDEQFF. The DNA for the CDR3 is TGTGCCAGTAGTCGTAGGACTAGCGGGAGTCTCGTTGATGAGCAGTTCTTC.

The V and J genes are TRBV30 and TRBJ2-3; 9 bases fit TRBD2. This CDR3 comprises 16 residues. The germline gives CDR1 GTSNPN, CDR2 SVGIG (reference sequence). J was trimmed by 0 bases and V by 0 bases; bases with no gene match: 4. The CDR3 DNA reads as TGTGCCTGGAGTGTAAGGGGACTAGCTAGCACAGATACGCAGTATTTT. Translated: CAWSVRGLASTDTQYF.

The chain carries TRBV6-5 and TRBJ2-1; no definite D call. The CDR3 extends over 15 amino acids. Germline V CDR1 and CDR2: MNHEY, SVGAGI. Deletions cut 6 bases from V and 0 bases from J, with 12 bases between. For the CDR3, the DNA is TGTGCCAGCAGGCCGTGGCGGAGCTCCTACAATGAGCAGTTCTTC. It specifies CASRPWRSSYNEQFF.

The J gene is TRBJ2-2, the V gene TRBV7-9; 9 bases fit TRBD2. The CDR3 is 15 residues long. CDR1 is SEHNR and CDR2 is FQNEAQ in the germline V gene (reference sequence). The trim removed 1 base at V and 6 bases at J, leaving 3 bases unmatched. This chain's CDR3 is CASSLVSGGSGELFF. For the CDR3, the DNA is TGTGCCAGCAGCTTAGTTAGCGGGGGTTCCGGGGAGCTGTTTTTT.

The chain recombines TRBV5-1 with TRBJ2-3; D gene unclear. Trimming shortened V by 4 bases and J by 2 bases, and 11 bases separated the two germline ends. The CDR3 is made up of 14 amino acids. Per the germline V gene, CDR1 is SGHRS and CDR2 is YFSETQ. The CDR3 sequence is CASSSRVFTDTQYF. The CDR3 bases are TGCGCCAGCAGCAGCCGGGTCTTCACAGATACGCAGTATTTT. Full variable domain (outside the CDR3, taken from reference TRBV5-1 and TRBJ2-3): KAGVTQTPRYLIKTRGQQVTLSCSPISGHRSVSWYQQTPGQGLQFLFEYFSETQRNKGNFPGRFSGRQFSNSRSEMNVSTLELGDSALYLCASSSRVFTDTQYFGPGTRLTVL.

This chain links TRBV9 with TRBJ2-2; tentative D call: TRBD1 (6 bases). The CDR3 is made up of 15 amino acids. V was pared by 5 bases and J by 5 bases, with 16 bases between. Germline assignment: CDR1 SGDLS and CDR2 YYNGEE. CDR3 sequence (DNA): TGTGCCAGCAGACCTCAACCTCAGGGGACCGGGGAGCTGTTTTTT. Translated: CASRPQPQGTGELFF. Full variable domain (rest looked up from reference TRBV9 and TRBJ2-2): DSGVTQTPKHLITATGQRVTLRCSPRSGDLSVYWYQQSLDQGLQFLIQYYNGEERAKGNILERFSAQQFPDLHSELNLSSLELGDSALYFCASRPQPQGTGELFFGEGSRLTVL.

The rearrangement joins TRBV30 to TRBJ1-6, with 11 bases that match TRBD1. This CDR3 has 15 amino acids. The ends lost 6 bases at V and 10 bases at J; junction bases unmatched: 11. Looked up from germline, CDR1 is GTSNPN and CDR2 is SVGIG (reference sequence). CDR3 nucleotide sequence: TGTGCCTGTCACAGGACAGGGGGCGCAGGATCACCCCTCCACTTT. Encoded protein: CACHRTGGAGSPLHF.

This chain connects TRBV18 to TRBJ1-3; D possibly corresponds to TRBD1 (6 bases). In germline, CDR1 is KGHSH, CDR2 LQKENI. This CDR3 is built from 16 residues. V was clipped by 6 bases and J by 0 bases, with 15 bases between them. The CDR3 region has the DNA TGTGCCAGCTCGGCCGGGACAAGCACCTCTGGAAACACCATATATTTT. This translates into CASSAGTSTSGNTIYF.

V and J are TRBV4-1 and TRBJ2-5, with D hard to call. The CDR3 sequence is 14 residues long. Per germline, CDR1 MGHRA and CDR2 YSYEKL. Trimming took 1 base from V and 5 from J, leaving 11 bases between them. The CDR3 loop is CASSQGSTSETQYF. The CDR3 bases are TGCGCCAGCAGCCAAGGGTCGACATCGGAGACCCAGTACTTC.

This rearrangement joins TRBV11-2 to TRBJ2-1, with D perhaps TRBD2 (5 bases). Looked up from germline, CDR1 is SGHAT and CDR2 is FQNNGV. This CDR3 spans 14 amino acids. V lost 3 bases and J lost 6, with 12 bases in between. This chain's CDR3 is CASSFALASNEQFF. As DNA, the CDR3 is TGTGCCAGCAGCTTCGCTCTAGCCTCCAATGAGCAGTTCTTC.

The table lists this clone with a few counts. The same CDR3 is also encoded by other DNA sequences in this sample. V and J are TRBV5-1 and TRBJ2-3; 10 bases fit TRBD2. CDR1 and CDR2 from the germline V gene are SGHRS and YFSETQ. With 2 bases clipped from V and 1 base from J, the junction kept 4 bases outside the gene matches. The CDR3 length is 16 residues. The CDR3 DNA is TGCGCCAGCAGCTTAGGTGGGACTAGCGGCACAGATACGCAGTATTTT. Protein product: CASSLGGTSGTDTQYF.

The count of this clone is one. The chain combines TRBV24-1 with TRBJ2-1, with TRBD2 matching 8 bases. After removal of 6 bases from V and 0 bases from J, the junction contained 3 bases not matched to a gene. The V gene's germline CDR1 is KGHDR and CDR2 SFDVKD. The CDR3 is made up of 15 amino acids. Here the CDR3 reads CATSRGRSSYNEQFF. DNA for the CDR3: TGTGCCACCAGTCGCGGGAGGAGCTCCTACAATGAGCAGTTCTTC.

This clone has a single count. The J gene is TRBJ1-2, the V gene TRBV14, with unresolved D. In germline, CDR1 is SGHDN, CDR2 FVKESK. V was cut by 1 base and J by 4 bases, with 7 bases left in between. The CDR3 covers 13 residues. CDR3 sequence: CASSQVLSYGYTF. CDR3 in DNA: TGTGCCAGCAGCCAAGTTTTATCCTATGGCTACACCTTC.

The chain links TRBV5-1 to TRBJ1-6, with 7 bases identical to TRBD1. The CDR3 has 14 residues. CDR1 SGHRS and CDR2 YFSETQ come from the germline V gene. The trim removed 4 bases at V and 5 bases at J, leaving 3 bases unmatched. The CDR3 DNA reads TGCGCCAGCAGCCGGGGACAGAATAATTCACCCCTCCACTTT. Amino acids: CASSRGQNNSPLHF.

The genes are TRBV6-5 and TRBJ1-2; 9 bases are shared with TRBD1. There are 13 residues in the CDR3. Germline trimming cut 6 bases from V and 8 bases from J; bases unmatched to any gene: 7. Germline lookup yields CDR1 MNHEY and CDR2 SVGAGI. CDR3 residues: CASRTGGISGYTF. The CDR3 coding sequence is TGTGCCAGCAGGACAGGGGGTATATCGGGCTACACCTTC.

The DNA for the CDR3 is TGTGCCAGCAGCCCCGGGACTTTCTATGGCTACACCTTC. Translating gives CASSPGTFYGYTF. This chain connects TRBV12-3 or TRBV12-4 to TRBJ1-2, with a possible D match to TRBD1 (5 bases). The CDR3 contains 13 residues. Trimming left V 6 bases short and J 4 bases short, with 12 bases between.

The J gene is TRBJ1-2, the V gene TRBV6-6; D is perhaps TRBD1 (6 bases). The germline V gene has CDR1 MNHNY and CDR2 SVGAGI (reference sequence). Trimming removed 3 bases at V and 5 bases at J, with 16 bases between. This CDR3 has 15 amino acids. The CDR3 sequence is CASSYEHRARYGYTF. In nucleotides, the CDR3 is TGTGCCAGCAGTTATGAGCACAGGGCCCGTTATGGCTACACCTTC.

The rearrangement joins TRBV29-1 to TRBJ2-1; TRBD2 matches at 10 bases. Germline V CDR1 and CDR2: SQVTM, ANQGSEA. The length of the CDR3 is 15 residues. V shed 3 bases and J 4 bases; nucleotides not matched to a gene: 6. Here the CDR3 reads CSVDPAGGLYNEQFF. The CDR3 DNA reads as TGCAGCGTTGACCCAGCGGGAGGGCTTTACAATGAGCAGTTCTTC.